The source of this T cell receptor (beta chain) is a study of T cell responses to AZD1222 COVID-19 vaccine. Pooling covered second doses at about 4 or about 12 weeks. Study results and caveats: The sample set comprised mostly white British donors with more females, and clonal diversity was possibly underestimated. The study found vaccine-associated CD4 TCRs spanning spike, dominant at 160-218 and 743-854.

Comment on this clone: Its antigen is not known.

The assay was immunoSEQ multiplex PCR, and TCRdb's table has in-frame clones only and misses some. The top ten clones hold 44% of a sample with some 110,000 clones, 80% to 90% of them seen once. CDR1 and CDR2 (germline): MDHEN, SYDVKM. V gave up 5 bases and J gave up 10 bases; unmatched junction bases: 7. The CDR3 spans 12 residues. The J gene is TRBJ1-1, the V gene TRBV28; 7 bases fit TRBD1. The receptor comes from an adult who received the AZD1222 COVID-19 vaccine. Sequences were derived from peripheral blood, sampled 28 days after the second AZD1222 dose. Here the CDR3 reads CASSTQGMAAFF. The CDR3 DNA reads TGTGCCAGCAGTACACAGGGGATGGCAGCTTTCTTT.